This T cell receptor (beta chain) was captured in a study of post-analysis software for immune sequencing data (dated by TCRdb to 2014 to 2015). A note on the overall study: The recorded disease courses included relapsing-remitting, secondary progressive and progressive-relapsing multiple sclerosis, and some patients had no subtype annotation. The multiple sclerosis patient repertoires were compared with under 13 previously published healthy control repertoires from donors aged roughly 6 to 27 years. A subset of samples was prepared in parallel using single-end sample barcoding, then pooled and co-amplified after Illumina adapter ligation. Broad study findings and their caveats: The control group was slightly older than the multiple sclerosis patient group. Four to six TRBV segments, including TRBV5-6, TRBV5-1 and TRBV20-1, were significantly more frequent in patients than controls. Compared with controls, multiple sclerosis patients had significantly lower normalized Chao1 diversity, a finding suggesting substantial peripheral T-cell clonal expansion. Direct clustering with F measure showed strong co-clustering of samples prepared in the same batch, prompting a batch-effect correction.

Comments on this clonotype: Its target antigen remains unknown. It has no much larger one-base neighbor in the sample; base qualities were not kept.

The library was built by means of PCR. Sequencing was carried out with an Illumina HiSeq 2500. To reduce PCR and sequencing biases, unique molecular identifiers were incorporated into the TCR beta cDNA libraries. Approximately 500,000 cDNA molecules were obtained for every 1 to 10 million input T cells, so each molecule roughly corresponded to one T cell. The same protocol used for the earlier healthy control dataset was applied to prepare and sequence the patient libraries. Samples belonging to the same batch were prepared together, multiplexed and sequenced on a shared HiSeq lane. The study's processing was this. Raw barcoded reads were processed with MIGEC, and single-read molecular identifier groups were discarded before consensus assembly and CDR3 extraction. VDJtools was used for post-analysis of the clonotype tables, and diversity was normalized by down-sampling every dataset to the size of the smallest sample. Repertoire overlap clustering matched CDR3 amino acid but not nucleotide sequences to correct batch-related cross-sample contamination. Starting from the raw public reads, TCRdb applied fastp trimming at Q25, assembled clones with MiXCR and retained in-frame beta chains. Records with the same CDR3 protein are collapsed into one entry carrying the most frequent genes and DNA. For this entry, the V and J calls and clone size follow TCRdb and not the study's own pipeline. This sample holds approximately 350,000 distinct CDR3 sequences; about a third were observed only once. The ten top clones hold 13% of the sample.

From cysteine to phenylalanine, the CDR3 is 15 amino acids long. The entry retains the CDR3 DNA only, 45 bases that are in frame from base 1. V ends up 3 bases short and J 2 bases short, with an unmatched junction base count of 3. The germline V gene provides CDR1 SGHRS and CDR2 YFSETQ. To demonstrate the VDJtools post-analysis software, TCR beta repertoires were profiled from the peripheral blood of 10 to 15 young patients with multiple sclerosis. The multiple sclerosis patients were children and adolescents ranging in age from roughly 6 to 15 years. This TCR came from a girl aged 10 to 17 with multiple sclerosis. The sequencing sample was made of blood. The rearrangement joined TRBV5-1 to TRBJ2-3, with 10 central nucleotides matching TRBD2. CDR3 protein: CASSSGTSVTDTQYF. The DNA is as follows: TGCGCCAGCAGCTCCGGGACTAGCGTCACAGATACGCAGTATTTT.